The entry below gives a single T cell receptor beta chain sequence along with its context. No antigen is known for it. The data derive from a study of T cells after yellow fever vaccination. J was trimmed by 7 bases and V by 5 bases; bases with no gene match: 27. CDR1 is SGHRS and CDR2 is YFSETQ in the germline V gene. The CDR3 contains 21 residues. One entry per CDR3 protein results from TCRdb running MiXCR on the 5' RACE reads. The sample includes more than 350,000 distinct CDR3 sequences, 11% seen only once; the top ten take roughly 18%. Whole-study findings and limits: The CD4 and CD8 compartments had a small share of their clonotypes in common.

This rearrangement joins TRBV5-1 to TRBJ2-2; 9 bases fit TRBD1. The sequenced sample was PBMCs, obtained on the day of the first yellow fever vaccination. This sequence originates from a man aged 18 to 30 who received the YFV17D yellow fever vaccine. The DNA for the CDR3 is TGCGCCAGCAGTACGACTTCCATCACGCTCCGGGACAGGGCAGTCCTCGGGGAGCTGTTTTTT. The encoded protein is CASSTTSITLRDRAVLGELFF.